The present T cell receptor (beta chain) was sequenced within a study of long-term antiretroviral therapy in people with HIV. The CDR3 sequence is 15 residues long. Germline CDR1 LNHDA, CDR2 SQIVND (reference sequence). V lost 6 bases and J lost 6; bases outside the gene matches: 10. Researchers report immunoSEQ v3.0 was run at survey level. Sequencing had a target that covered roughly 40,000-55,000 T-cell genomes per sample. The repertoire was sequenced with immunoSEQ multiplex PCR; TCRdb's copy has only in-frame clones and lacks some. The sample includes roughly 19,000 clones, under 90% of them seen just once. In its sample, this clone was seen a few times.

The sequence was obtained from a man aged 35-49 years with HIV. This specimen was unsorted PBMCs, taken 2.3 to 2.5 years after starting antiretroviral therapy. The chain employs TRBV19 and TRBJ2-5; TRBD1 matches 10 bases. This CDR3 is CASSTEGTGDQTQYF. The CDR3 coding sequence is TGTGCCAGTAGCACCGAGGGGACAGGGGATCAGACCCAGTACTTC.